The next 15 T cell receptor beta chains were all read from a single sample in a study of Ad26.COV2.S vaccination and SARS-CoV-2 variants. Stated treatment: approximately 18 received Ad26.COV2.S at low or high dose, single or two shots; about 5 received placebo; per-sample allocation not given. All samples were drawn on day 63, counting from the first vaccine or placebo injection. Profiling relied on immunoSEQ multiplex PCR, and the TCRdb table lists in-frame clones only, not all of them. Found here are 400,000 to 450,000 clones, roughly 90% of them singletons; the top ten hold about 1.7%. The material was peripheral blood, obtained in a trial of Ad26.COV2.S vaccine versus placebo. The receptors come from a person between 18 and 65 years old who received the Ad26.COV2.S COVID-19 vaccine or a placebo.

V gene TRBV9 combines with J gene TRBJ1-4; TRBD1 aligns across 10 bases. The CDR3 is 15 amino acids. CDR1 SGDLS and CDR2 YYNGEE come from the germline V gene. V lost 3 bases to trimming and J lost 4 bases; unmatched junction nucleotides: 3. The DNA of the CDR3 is TGTGCCAGCAGCGCCAGGGACAGGGGTAATGAAAAACTGTTTTTT. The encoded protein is CASSARDRGNEKLFF.

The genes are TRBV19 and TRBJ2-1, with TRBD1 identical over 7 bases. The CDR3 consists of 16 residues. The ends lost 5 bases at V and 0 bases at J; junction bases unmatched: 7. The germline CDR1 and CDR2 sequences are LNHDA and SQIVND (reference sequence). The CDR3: CASSVLTGLSYNEQFF. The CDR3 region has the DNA TGTGCCAGTAGTGTCTTGACAGGGCTCTCCTACAATGAGCAGTTCTTC. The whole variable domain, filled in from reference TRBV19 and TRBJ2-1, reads DGGITQSPKYLFRKEGQNVTLSCEQNLNHDAMYWYRQDPGQGLRLIYYSQIVNDFQKGDIAEGYSVSREKKESFPLTVTSAQKNPTAFYLCASSVLTGLSYNEQFFGPGTRLTVL.

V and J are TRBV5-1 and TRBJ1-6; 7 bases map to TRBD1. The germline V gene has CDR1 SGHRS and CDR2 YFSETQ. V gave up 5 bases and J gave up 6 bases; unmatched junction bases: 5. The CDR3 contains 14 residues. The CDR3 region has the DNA TGCGCCAGCAGGACCGGGACAGCTAATTCACCCCTCCACTTT. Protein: CASRTGTANSPLHF.

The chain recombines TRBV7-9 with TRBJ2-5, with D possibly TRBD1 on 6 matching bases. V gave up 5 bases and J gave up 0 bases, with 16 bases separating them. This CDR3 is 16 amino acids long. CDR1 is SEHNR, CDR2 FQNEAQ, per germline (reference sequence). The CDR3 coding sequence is TGTGCCAGCAGCAATCCCGGGACAACGTACCAAGAGACCCAGTACTTC. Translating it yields CASSNPGTTYQETQYF. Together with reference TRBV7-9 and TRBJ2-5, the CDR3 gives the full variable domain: DTGVSQNPRHKITKRGQNVTFRCDPISEHNRLYWYRQTLGQGPEFLTYFQNEAQLEKSRLLSDRFSAERPKGSFSTLEIQRTEQGDSAMYLCASSNPGTTYQETQYFGPGTRLLVL.

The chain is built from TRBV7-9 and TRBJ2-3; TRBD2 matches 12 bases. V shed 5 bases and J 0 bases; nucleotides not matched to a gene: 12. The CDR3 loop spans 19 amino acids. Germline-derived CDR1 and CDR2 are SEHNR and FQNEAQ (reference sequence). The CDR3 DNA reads TGTGCCAGCAGCATCGCCCTAGCGGGGGGGCGAACTAGCACAGATACGCAGTATTTT. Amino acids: CASSIALAGGRTSTDTQYF.

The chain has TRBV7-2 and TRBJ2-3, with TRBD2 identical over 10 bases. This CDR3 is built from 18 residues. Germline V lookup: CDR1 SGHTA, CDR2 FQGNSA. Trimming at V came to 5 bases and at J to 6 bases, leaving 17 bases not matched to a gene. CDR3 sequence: CASSPSYRASGGRDTQYF. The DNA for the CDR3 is TGTGCCAGCAGCCCCAGTTATCGGGCTAGCGGGGGAAGGGATACGCAGTATTTT.

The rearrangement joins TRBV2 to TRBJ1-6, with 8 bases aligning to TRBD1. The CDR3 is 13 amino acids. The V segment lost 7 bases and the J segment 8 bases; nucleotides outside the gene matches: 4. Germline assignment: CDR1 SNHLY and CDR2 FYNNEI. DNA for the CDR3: TGTGCCAGCAAATACAGGGGGGATTCACCCCTCCACTTT. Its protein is CASKYRGDSPLHF.

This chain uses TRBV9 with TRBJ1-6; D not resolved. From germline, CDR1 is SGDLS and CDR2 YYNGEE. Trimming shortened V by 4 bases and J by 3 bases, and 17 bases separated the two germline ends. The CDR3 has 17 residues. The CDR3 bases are TGTGCCAGCAGCAAACAGCACAGCCTAAACTATAATTCACCCCTCCACTTT. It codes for CASSKQHSLNYNSPLHF. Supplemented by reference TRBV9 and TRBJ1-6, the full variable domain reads DSGVTQTPKHLITATGQRVTLRCSPRSGDLSVYWYQQSLDQGLQFLIQYYNGEERAKGNILERFSAQQFPDLHSELNLSSLELGDSALYFCASSKQHSLNYNSPLHFGNGTRLTVT.

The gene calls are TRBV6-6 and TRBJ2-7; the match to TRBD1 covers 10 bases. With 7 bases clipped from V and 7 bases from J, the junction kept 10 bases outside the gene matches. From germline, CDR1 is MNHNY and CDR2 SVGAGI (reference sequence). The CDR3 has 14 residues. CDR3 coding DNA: TGTGCCAGCACCCCGGACAGGGGGACCCGGGAGCAGTACTTC. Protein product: CASTPDRGTREQYF.

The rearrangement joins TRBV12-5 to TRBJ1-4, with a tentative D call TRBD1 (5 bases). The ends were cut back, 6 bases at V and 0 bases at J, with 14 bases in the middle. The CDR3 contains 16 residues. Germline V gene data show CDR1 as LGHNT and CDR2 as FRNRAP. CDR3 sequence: CASGRGQGPTNEKLFF. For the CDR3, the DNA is TGTGCTAGTGGCCGCGGACAAGGCCCAACTAATGAAAAACTGTTTTTT.

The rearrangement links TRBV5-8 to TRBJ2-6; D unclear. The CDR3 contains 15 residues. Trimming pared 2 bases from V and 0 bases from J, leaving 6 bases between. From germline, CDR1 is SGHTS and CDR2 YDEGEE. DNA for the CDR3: TGTGCCAGCAGCTTTACAGACTCTGGGGCCAACGTCCTGACTTTC. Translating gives CASSFTDSGANVLTF.

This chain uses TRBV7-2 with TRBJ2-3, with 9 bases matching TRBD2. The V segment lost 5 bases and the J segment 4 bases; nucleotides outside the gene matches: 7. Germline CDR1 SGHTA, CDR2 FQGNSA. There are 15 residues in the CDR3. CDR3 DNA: TGTGCCAGCAGCCCGACCGGGACTAGCCCAGATACGCAGTATTTT. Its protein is CASSPTGTSPDTQYF.

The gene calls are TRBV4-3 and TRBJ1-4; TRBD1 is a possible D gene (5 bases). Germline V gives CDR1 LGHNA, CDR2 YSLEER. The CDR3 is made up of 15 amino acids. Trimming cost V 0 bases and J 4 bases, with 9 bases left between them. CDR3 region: CASSQDRALNEKLFF. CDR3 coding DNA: TGCGCCAGCAGCCAAGACAGGGCTCTTAATGAAAAACTGTTTTTT.

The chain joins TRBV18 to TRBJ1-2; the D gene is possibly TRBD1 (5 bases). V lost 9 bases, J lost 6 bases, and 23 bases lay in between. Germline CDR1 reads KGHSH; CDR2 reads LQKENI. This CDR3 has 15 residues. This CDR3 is CARSIVLDILNGYTF. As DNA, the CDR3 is TGTGCCAGATCTATAGTACTGGACATACTCAATGGCTACACCTTC.

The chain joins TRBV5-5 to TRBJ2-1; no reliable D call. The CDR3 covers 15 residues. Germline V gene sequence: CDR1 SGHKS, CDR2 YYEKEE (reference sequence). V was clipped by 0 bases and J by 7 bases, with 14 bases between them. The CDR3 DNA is TGTGCCAGCAGCTTGGATTGGACCGCTTGGAATGAGCAGTTCTTC. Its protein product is CASSLDWTAWNEQFF.